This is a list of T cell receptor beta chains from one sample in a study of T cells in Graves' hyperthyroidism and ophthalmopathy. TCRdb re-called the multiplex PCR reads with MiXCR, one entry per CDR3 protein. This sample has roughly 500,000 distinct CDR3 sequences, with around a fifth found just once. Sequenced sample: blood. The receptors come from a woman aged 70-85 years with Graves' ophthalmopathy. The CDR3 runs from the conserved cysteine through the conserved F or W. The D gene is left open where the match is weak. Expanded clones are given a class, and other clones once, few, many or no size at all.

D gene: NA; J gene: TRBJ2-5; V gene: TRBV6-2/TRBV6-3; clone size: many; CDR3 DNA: TGTGCCAGCAGCTACAGAGAGACCCAGTACTTC; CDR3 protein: CASSYRETQYF
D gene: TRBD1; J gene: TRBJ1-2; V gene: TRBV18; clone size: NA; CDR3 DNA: TGTGCCAGCTCACGACCCGGACAGGATCTGTATGGCTACACCTTC; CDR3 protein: CASSRPGQDLYGYTF
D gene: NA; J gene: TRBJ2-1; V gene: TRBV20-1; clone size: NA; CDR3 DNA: TGCAGTGCTCGGGGGCTAGCAGGGAACAATGAGCAGTTCTTC; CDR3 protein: CSARGLAGNNEQFF
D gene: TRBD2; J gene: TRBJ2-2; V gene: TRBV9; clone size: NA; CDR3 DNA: TGTGCCAGCAGCGTAGGCCTAGCGGGTCACACCGGGGAGCTGTTTTTT; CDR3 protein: CASSVGLAGHTGELFF
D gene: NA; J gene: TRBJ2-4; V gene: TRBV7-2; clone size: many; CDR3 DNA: TGTGCCAGCAGCTTAGTTTCAGCAGGGGTCAAAAACATTCAGTACTTC; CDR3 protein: CASSLVSAGVKNIQYF
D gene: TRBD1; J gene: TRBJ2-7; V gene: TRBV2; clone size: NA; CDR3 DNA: TGTGCCAGCAGTCCCCTTCGGGACAGGACCTCCTACGAGCAGTGCTTC; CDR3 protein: CASSPLRDRTSYEQCF
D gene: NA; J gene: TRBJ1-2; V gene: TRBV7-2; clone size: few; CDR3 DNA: TGTGCCAGCAGCTTAAACGGAGTACCGTATGGCTACACCTTC; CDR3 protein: CASSLNGVPYGYTF
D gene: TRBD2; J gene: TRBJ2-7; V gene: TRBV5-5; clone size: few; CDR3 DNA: TGTGCCAGCAGCGCCAACGGACTAGCGGGAGGGTGGGAGCAGTACTTC; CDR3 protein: CASSANGLAGGWEQYF
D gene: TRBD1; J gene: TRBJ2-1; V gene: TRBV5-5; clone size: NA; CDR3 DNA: TGTGCCAGCAGCTTGGTGATAGGGACAGGGGAGTTCTTC; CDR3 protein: CASSLVIGTGEFF
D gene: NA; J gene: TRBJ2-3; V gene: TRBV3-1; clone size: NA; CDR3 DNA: TGTGCCAGCAGCCGCCCTTTAGGTACTCAAGGGGCAGATACGCAGTATTTT; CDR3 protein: CASSRPLGTQGADTQYF
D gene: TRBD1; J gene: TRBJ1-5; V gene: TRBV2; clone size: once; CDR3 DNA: TGTGCCAGCACCGGGGGACAGGGGGACAATCAGCCCCAGCATTTT; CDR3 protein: CASTGGQGDNQPQHF
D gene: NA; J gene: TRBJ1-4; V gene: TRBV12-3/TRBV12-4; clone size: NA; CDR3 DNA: TGTGCCAGCAGTTTTGGGAACCAGGGAGTAGGAGAAAAACTGTTTTTT; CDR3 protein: CASSFGNQGVGEKLFF
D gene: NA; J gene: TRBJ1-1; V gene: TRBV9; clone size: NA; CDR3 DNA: TGTGCCAGCAGCGCTATCGATGGGGTTGAAGCTTTCTTT; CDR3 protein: CASSAIDGVEAFF
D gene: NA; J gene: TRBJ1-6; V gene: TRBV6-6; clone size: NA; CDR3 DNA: TGTGCCAGCAGTTACCGGGGGGGGGTCAATTCACCCCTCCACTTT; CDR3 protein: CASSYRGGVNSPLHF
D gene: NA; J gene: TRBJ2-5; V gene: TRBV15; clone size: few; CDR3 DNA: TGTGCCACCAGCAGAGATCCAGCAGGGACCGAGACCCAGTACTTC; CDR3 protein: CATSRDPAGTETQYF
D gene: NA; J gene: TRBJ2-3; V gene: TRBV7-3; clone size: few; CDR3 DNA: TGTGCCAGCAGCTCATCCAGCACAGGACGCACAGATACGCAGTATTTT; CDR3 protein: CASSSSSTGRTDTQYF
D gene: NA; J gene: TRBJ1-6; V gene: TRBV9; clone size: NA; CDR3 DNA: TGTGCCAGCAGCCCCGGACGGAACTATAATTCACCCCTCCACTTT; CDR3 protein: CASSPGRNYNSPLHF
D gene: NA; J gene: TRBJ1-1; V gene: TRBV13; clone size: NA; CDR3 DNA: TGTGCCAGCAGCTTAGGGACAGTGAACGCTGAAGCTTTCTTT; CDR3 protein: CASSLGTVNAEAFF
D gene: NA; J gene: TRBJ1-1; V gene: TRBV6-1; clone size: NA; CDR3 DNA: TGTGCCAGCTTACGGGTGAACACTGAAGCTTTCTTT; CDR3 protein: CASLRVNTEAFF
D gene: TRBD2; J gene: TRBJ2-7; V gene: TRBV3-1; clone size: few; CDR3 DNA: TGTGCCAGCAGCCAAGATTGGACTAGCGGGTTTTCCTACGAGCAGTACTTC; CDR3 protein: CASSQDWTSGFSYEQYF
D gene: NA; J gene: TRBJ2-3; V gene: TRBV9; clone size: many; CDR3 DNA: TGTGCCAGTTCCCCTAGCGCTTTTAGCACAGATACGCAGTATTTT; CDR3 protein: CASSPSAFSTDTQYF
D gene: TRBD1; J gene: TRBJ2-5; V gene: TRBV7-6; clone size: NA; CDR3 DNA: TGTGCCAGCAGCCCCGGGACAGGGGGCGCCAAGACCCAGTACTTC; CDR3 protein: CASSPGTGGAKTQYF
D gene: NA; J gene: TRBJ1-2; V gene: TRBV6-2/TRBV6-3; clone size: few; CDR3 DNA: TGTGCCAGCAGTTACTCGATTGGACCGCCCCCGGGCTACACCTTC; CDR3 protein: CASSYSIGPPPGYTF
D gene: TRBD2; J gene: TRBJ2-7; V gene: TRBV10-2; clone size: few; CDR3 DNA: TGCGCCAGCACCGGAGTCCTAGCGGGAGGCTACGAGCAGTACTTC; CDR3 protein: CASTGVLAGGYEQYF
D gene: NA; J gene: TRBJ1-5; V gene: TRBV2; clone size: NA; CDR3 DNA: TGTGCCAGCAGTTCCCCACTTGGTGAGATCCATCAGCCCCAGCATTTT; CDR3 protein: CASSSPLGEIHQPQHF
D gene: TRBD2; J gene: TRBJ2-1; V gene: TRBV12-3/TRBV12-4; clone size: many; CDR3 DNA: TGTGCCAGCAGTTTAGCTGCGACTAGCGGGAGGACTGAGCAGTTCTTC; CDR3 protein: CASSLAATSGRTEQFF
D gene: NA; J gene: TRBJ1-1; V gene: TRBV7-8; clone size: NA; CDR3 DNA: TGTGCCCAGAGGACTGAAGCTTTCTTT; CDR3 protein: CAQRTEAFF
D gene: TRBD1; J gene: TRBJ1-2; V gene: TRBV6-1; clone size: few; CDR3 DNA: TGTGCCAGCGAAGACAGGGGGGAGTATACCGGCGGCTACACCTTC; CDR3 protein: CASEDRGEYTGGYTF
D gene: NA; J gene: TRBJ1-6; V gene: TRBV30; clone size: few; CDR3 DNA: TGTGCCTGGAGCCCGGGGACTAGGGATTCACCCCTCCACTTT; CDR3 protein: CAWSPGTRDSPLHF
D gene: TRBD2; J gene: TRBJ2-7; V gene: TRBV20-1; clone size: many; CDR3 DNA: TGCAGTGCTAGATCCCTCGGGAGGAGCGGGAGGGGCTACGAGCAGTACTTC; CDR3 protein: CSARSLGRSGRGYEQYF
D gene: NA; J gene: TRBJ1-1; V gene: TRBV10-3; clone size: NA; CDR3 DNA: TGTGCCATCAGTGGTGGGACCCGGAACACTGAAGCTTTCTTT; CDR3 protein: CAISGGTRNTEAFF
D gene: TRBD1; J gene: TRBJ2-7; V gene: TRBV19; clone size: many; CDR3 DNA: TGTGCCAGTAGTCTTCACGGGACAGGGATTCCCTACGAGCAGTACTTC; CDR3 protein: CASSLHGTGIPYEQYF
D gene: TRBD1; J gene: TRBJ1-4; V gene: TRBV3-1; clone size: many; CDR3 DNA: TGTGCCAGCAGCCTCCGGACAGGGGGCGCTAATGAAAAACTGTTTTTT; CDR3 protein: CASSLRTGGANEKLFF
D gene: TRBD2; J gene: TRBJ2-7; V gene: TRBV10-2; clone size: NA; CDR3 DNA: TGCGCCAGCAGTGCTCTAGCGGGAGGCGCAGGAGAGCAGTACTTC; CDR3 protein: CASSALAGGAGEQYF